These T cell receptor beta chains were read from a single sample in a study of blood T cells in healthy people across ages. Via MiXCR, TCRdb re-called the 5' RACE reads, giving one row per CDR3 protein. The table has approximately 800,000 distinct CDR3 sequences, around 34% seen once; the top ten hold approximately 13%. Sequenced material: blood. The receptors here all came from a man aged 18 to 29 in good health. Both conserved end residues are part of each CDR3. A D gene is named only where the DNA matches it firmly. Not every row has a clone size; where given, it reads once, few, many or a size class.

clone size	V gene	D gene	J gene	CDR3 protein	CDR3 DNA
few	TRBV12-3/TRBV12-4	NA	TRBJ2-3	CASSLAHHSTDTQYF	TGTGCCAGCAGTTTGGCACACCATAGCACAGATACGCAGTATTTT
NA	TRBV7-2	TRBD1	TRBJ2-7	CASSLSQGASYEQYF	TGTGCCAGCAGCTTATCCCAGGGGGCATCCTACGAGCAGTACTTC
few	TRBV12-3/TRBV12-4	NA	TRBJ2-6	CASSFRGWSGANVLTF	TGTGCCAGCAGTTTCAGGGGTTGGTCTGGGGCCAACGTCCTGACTTTC
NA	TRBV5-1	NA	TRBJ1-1	CASSLGPGAAEAFF	TGCGCCAGCAGCTTGGGCCCGGGGGCGGCTGAAGCTTTCTTT
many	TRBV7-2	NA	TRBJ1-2	CASSLLSGGYTF	TGTGCCAGCAGCTTACTGTCCGGCGGCTACACCTTC
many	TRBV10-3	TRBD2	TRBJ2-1	CAIGSGGGYNEQFF	TGTGCCATCGGTAGCGGGGGAGGGTACAATGAGCAGTTCTTC
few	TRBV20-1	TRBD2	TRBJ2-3	CSARDWSEGSGLRGGTDTQYF	TGCAGTGCTAGAGATTGGTCCGAAGGTAGCGGGCTCCGCGGAGGGACAGATACGCAGTATTTT
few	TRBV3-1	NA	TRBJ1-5	CASSQGYGEGNQPQHF	TGTGCCAGCAGCCAAGGGTACGGGGAAGGCAATCAGCCCCAGCATTTT
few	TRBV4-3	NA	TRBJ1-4	CASSQDEEPPATNEKLFF	TGCGCCAGCAGCCAAGACGAGGAGCCTCCTGCAACTAATGAAAAACTGTTTTTT
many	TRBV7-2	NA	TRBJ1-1	CASSSGMNTEAFF	TGTGCCAGCAGCTCGGGTATGAACACTGAAGCTTTCTTT
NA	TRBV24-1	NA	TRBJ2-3	CAASDTDGGTQYF	TGTGCCGCCAGTGATACAGACGGCGGTACGCAGTATTTT
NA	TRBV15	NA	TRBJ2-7	CATSRDGGNYEQYF	TGTGCCACCAGCAGGGACGGGGGCAACTACGAGCAGTACTTC
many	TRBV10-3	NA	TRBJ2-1	CAISGTASNEQFF	TGTGCCATCAGTGGGACAGCCTCCAATGAGCAGTTCTTC
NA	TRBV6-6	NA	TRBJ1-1	CASSYTVGGGTEAFF	TGTGCCAGCAGTTATACTGTGGGGGGAGGTACTGAAGCTTTCTTT
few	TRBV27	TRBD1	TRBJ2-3	CASRGGQGLRTDTQYF	TGTGCCAGCAGGGGGGGACAGGGGCTGCGCACAGATACGCAGTATTTT
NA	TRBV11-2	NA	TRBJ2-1	CASSLRGRGPPNEQFF	TGTGCCAGCAGCTTAAGAGGGCGGGGGCCCCCCAATGAGCAGTTCTTC
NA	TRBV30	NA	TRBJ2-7	CAGGDSHYEQYF	TGTGCCGGGGGGGACAGCCACTACGAGCAGTACTTC
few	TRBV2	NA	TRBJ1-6	CASGGGDNSPLHF	TGTGCCAGCGGAGGGGGAGATAATTCACCCCTCCACTTT
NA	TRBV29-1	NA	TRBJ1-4	CSVQRRGEKLFF	TGCAGCGTCCAGCGCAGGGGTGAAAAACTGTTTTTT
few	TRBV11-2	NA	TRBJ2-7	CASSWVPNEQYF	TGTGCCAGCAGCTGGGTTCCGAACGAGCAGTACTTC
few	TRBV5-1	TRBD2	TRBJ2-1	CASRADLAGLYNEQFF	TGCGCCAGCAGGGCCGATCTAGCGGGTCTTTACAATGAGCAGTTCTTC
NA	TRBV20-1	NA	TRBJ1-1	CSARGGGKGTEAFF	TGCAGTGCTAGGGGGGGGGGCAAGGGTACTGAAGCTTTCTTT
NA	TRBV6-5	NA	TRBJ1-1	CASSYSYGTNTEAFF	TGTGCCAGCAGTTACTCTTACGGCACGAACACTGAAGCTTTCTTT
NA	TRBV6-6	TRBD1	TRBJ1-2	CASGGTGGDRGYTF	TGTGCCAGCGGAGGGACAGGGGGCGATAGGGGCTACACCTTC
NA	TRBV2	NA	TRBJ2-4	CASRGGTSKNIQYF	TGTGCCAGCAGGGGTGGCACATCCAAAAACATTCAGTACTTC
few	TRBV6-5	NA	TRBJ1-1	CASSYSGGGTEAFF	TGTGCCAGCAGTTACTCGGGGGGAGGCACTGAAGCTTTCTTT
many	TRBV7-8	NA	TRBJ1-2	CASSGGSGYTF	TGTGCCAGCAGCGGGGGGTCCGGCTACACCTTC
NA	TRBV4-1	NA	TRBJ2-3	CASSRDPVGTDTQYF	TGCGCCAGCAGCCGAGACCCCGTGGGCACAGATACGCAGTATTTT
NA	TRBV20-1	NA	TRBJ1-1	CSARDPNRDTEAFF	TGCAGTGCTAGAGATCCTAATAGGGACACTGAAGCTTTCTTT
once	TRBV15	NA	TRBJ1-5	CATSRDLGQSVNQPQHF	TGTGCCACCAGCAGAGATCTTGGGCAGTCCGTAAATCAGCCCCAGCATTTT
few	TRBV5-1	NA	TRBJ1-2	CASSLPGPNNYGYTF	TGCGCCAGCAGCCTACCCGGACCGAATAACTATGGCTACACCTTC
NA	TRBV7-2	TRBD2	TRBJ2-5	CATKRTSGGQTQYF	TGTGCCACCAAGCGGACTAGCGGTGGCCAGACCCAGTACTTC
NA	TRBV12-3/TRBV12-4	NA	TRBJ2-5	CASSRGGSNEQYF	TGTGCCAGCAGCCGAGGGGGTAGCAATGAGCAGTACTTC
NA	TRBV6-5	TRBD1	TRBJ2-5	CASSYSTGSEETQYF	TGTGCCAGCAGTTACTCGACAGGGAGCGAGGAGACCCAGTACTTC
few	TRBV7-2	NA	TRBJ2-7	CASSLGPTSPSYEQYF	TGTGCCAGCAGCTTAGGTCCGACTAGTCCGAGCTACGAGCAGTACTTC
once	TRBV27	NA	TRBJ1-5	CASSPSTYSNQPQHF	TGTGCCAGCAGTCCTTCGACCTATAGCAATCAGCCCCAGCATTTT
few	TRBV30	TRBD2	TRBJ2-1	CAWIRRTSGGGNEQFF	TGTGCCTGGATCAGAAGGACTAGCGGGGGGGGAAATGAGCAGTTCTTC
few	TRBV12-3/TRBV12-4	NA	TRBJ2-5	CASSHTGTPKGEQYF	TGTGCCAGCAGTCACACCGGGACTCCCAAAGGGGAGCAGTACTTC
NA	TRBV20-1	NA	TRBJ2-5	CSARVGYQETQYF	TGCAGTGCTAGAGTCGGCTACCAGGAGACCCAGTACTTC
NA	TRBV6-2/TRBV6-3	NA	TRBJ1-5	CATYRVDSNQPQHF	TGTGCCACCTACAGGGTCGATAGCAATCAGCCCCAGCATTTT
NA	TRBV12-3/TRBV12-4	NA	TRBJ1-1	CASSLNSGGETEAFF	TGTGCCAGCAGTTTAAATAGCGGGGGTGAGACTGAAGCTTTCTTT
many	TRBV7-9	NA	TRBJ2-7	CASSRDRSSSYEQYF	TGTGCCAGCAGCCGCGACCGTAGTAGCTCCTACGAGCAGTACTTC
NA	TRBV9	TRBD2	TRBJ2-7	CASSPGTSGTYEQYF	TGTGCCAGCAGCCCTGGGACTAGCGGAACCTACGAGCAGTACTTC
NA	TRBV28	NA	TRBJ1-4	CASSHRAYNEKLFF	TGTGCCAGCAGTCACCGGGCCTATAATGAAAAACTGTTTTTT
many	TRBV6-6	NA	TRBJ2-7	CASSYRDEQYF	TGTGCCAGCAGTTACAGGGACGAGCAGTACTTC
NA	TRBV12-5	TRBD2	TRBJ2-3	CASGPRLATLSTDTQYF	TGTGCTAGTGGTCCTCGACTAGCTACACTTAGCACAGATACGCAGTATTTT
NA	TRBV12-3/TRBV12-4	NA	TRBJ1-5	CASSLRGGNSNQPQHF	TGTGCCAGCAGCCTGAGGGGGGGCAATAGCAATCAGCCCCAGCATTTT
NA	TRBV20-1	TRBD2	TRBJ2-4	CSARFPGRGKNILYF	TGCAGTGCTAGATTTCCAGGGAGGGGCAAAAACATTCTGTACTTC
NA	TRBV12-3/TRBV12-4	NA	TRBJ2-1	CASSVIKWEFF	TGTGCCAGCAGTGTTATTAAATGGGAGTTCTTC
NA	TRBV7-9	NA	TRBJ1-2	CASSSHPNYGYTF	TGTGCCAGCAGCTCTCACCCTAACTATGGCTACACCTTC
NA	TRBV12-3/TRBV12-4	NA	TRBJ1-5	CASSFARANQPQHF	TGTGCCAGCAGTTTCGCCAGGGCGAACCAGCCCCAGCATTTT
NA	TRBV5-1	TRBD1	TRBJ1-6	CASSSTPGQNSPLHF	TGCGCCAGCAGTTCGACACCGGGACAGAATTCACCCCTCCACTTT
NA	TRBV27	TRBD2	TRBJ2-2	CASSLLAGVETGELFF	TGTGCCAGCAGTTTACTAGCGGGAGTTGAGACCGGGGAGCTGTTTTTT